Only a few counts were recorded for the clone carrying this TCR beta chain. Its antigen is not identified. The CDR3 is made up of 13 amino acids. Germline V gene sequence: CDR1 MNHNS, CDR2 SASEGT. These data belong to a study of regulatory T cells in long-lasting Graves disease. At the level of the study: Treatment with antithyroid drugs for over 5 years, together with positive TSH receptor antibodies, meant persistent Graves' disease. Study-wide results and caveats: Accuracy was possibly reduced by small sample size. Persistent disease preferred TRBV28, TRBJ1-2 and TRBJ2-5; new disease, TRBV20-1 and TRBJ2-1.

Indicated time point: persistent/refractory GD, antithyroid drugs over 5 years with positive TRAb. With RNA extracted from PBMCs as input, the TCR library was made. A blood draw put around 9 milliliters of peripheral blood into EDTA tubes. Investigators prepared the TCR beta libraries by applying iRepertoire HTBI primers and Arm-PCR of CDR3 regions. Each CDR3 protein is one row after TCRdb ran MiXCR on the multiplex PCR reads. Of 450,000 or so distinct CDR3 sequences in the sample, roughly 20% are singletons; the top ten hold about 7.8%. Sequenced here: peripheral blood mononuclear cells (PBMCs), sampled when the disease was refractory, from a patient treated with antithyroid drugs. The clonotype originates from a female donor with Graves disease. The chain employs TRBV6-1 and TRBJ1-1; D remains ambiguous. The CDR3 DNA is TGTGTGGTCACCAACGTATTGAACACTGAAGCTTTCTTT. This sequence encodes CVVTNVLNTEAFF.